This paragraph covers one TCR beta chain sequence. These data belong to a study of blood T cell repertoires in COVID-19. Turning to the study itself: Researchers got acute and convalescent COVID-19 samples from the United States, Italy and Spain. PBMCs, B-cell-depleted T cells, or T cells were the source of the cDNA or gDNA that made up the material.

Repertoires were generated with immunoSEQ multiplex PCR, while TCRdb's copy carries only in-frame clones and drops some. This sample yields about 120,000 clones, of which approximately 85% are seen a single time; about 15% belongs to the top ten. Sequenced: peripheral blood. The TCR originated in a woman aged 60-70 years with acute or convalescent COVID-19.

CDR3 sequence reads: CASSYGQGTDTQYF. The CDR3 coding sequence is TGTGCCAGCAGCTACGGACAGGGGACAGATACGCAGTATTTT. The rearrangement links TRBV7-9 to TRBJ2-3, with 9 positions matching TRBD1. Germline V CDR1 and CDR2: SEHNR, FQNEAQ (reference sequence). With 4 bases clipped from V and 3 bases from J, the junction kept 2 bases outside the gene matches. The CDR3 consists of 14 residues. Looking up the rest from reference TRBV7-9 and TRBJ2-3 gives the full variable domain: DTGVSQNPRHKITKRGQNVTFRCDPISEHNRLYWYRQTLGQGPEFLTYFQNEAQLEKSRLLSDRFSAERPKGSFSTLEIQRTEQGDSAMYLCASSYGQGTDTQYFGPGTRLTVL.